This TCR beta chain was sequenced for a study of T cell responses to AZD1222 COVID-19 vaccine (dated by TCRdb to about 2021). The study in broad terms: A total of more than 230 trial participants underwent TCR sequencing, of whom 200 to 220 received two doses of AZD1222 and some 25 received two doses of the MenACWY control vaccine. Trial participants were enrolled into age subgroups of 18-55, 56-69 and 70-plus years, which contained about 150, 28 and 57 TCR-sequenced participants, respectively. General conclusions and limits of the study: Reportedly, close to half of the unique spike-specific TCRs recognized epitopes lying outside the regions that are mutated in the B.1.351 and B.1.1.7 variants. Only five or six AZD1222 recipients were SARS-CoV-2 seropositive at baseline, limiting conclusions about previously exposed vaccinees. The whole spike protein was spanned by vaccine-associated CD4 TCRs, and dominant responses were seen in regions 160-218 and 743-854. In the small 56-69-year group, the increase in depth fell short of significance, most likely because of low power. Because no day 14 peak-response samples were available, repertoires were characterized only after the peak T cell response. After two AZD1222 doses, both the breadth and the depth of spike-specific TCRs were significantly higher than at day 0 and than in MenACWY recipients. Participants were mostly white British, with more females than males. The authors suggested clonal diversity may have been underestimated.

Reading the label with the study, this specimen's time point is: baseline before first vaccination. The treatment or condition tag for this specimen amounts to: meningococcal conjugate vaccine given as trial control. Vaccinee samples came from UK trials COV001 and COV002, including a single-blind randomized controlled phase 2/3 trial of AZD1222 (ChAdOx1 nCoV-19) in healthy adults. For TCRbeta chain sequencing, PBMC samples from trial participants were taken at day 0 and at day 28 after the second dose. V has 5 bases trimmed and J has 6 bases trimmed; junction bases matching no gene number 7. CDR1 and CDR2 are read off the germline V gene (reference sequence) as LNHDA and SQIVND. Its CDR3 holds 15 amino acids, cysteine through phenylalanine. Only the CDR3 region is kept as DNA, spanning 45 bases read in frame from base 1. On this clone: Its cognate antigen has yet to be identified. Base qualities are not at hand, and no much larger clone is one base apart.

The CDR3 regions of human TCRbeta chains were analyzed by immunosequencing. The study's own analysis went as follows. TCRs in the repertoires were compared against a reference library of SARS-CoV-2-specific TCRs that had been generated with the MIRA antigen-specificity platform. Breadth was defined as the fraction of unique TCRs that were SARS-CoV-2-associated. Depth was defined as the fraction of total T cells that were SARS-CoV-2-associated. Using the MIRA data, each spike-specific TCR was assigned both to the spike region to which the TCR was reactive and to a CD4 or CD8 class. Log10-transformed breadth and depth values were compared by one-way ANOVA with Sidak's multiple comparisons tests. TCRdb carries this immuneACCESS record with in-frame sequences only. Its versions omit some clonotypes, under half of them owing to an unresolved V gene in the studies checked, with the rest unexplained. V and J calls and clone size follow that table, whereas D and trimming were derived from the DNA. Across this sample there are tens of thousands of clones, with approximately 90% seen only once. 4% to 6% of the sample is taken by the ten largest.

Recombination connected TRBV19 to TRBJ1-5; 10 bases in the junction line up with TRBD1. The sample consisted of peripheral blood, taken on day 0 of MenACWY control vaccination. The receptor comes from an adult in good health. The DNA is TGTGCCAGTAGTGAACCCGGGACAGGGGTTCAGCCCCAGCATTTT. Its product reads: CASSEPGTGVQPQHF.